This TCR beta chain was observed in a study of blood T cell repertoires in COVID-19. Germline V gene sequence: CDR1 LNHNV, CDR2 YYDKDF (reference sequence). V was cut by 3 bases and J by 6 bases, with 14 bases left in between. The CDR3 has 14 amino acids. This clone has only a few counts. Assay: immunoSEQ multiplex PCR; the TCRdb copy retains only in-frame clones and omits some. This table holds about 260,000 clones, just under 85% found once. The specimen sequenced was peripheral blood. The chain recombines TRBV15 with TRBJ1-1; possible D gene TRBD1, 5 bases. The clonotype comes from a woman aged 80 or over with acute or convalescent COVID-19. This chain's CDR3 is CATSRLQGASEAFF. In DNA form, the CDR3 reads TGTGCCACCAGCAGGCTCCAGGGTGCTTCTGAAGCTTTCTTT.